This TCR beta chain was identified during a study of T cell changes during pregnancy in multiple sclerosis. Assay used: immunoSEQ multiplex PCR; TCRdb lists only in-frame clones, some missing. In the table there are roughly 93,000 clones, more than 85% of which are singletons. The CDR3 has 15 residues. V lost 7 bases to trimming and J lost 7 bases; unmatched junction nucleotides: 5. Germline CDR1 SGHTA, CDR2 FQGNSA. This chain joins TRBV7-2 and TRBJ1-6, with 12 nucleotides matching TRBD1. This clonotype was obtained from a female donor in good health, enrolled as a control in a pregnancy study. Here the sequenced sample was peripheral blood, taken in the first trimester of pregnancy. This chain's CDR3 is CASTRDRGRNSPLHF. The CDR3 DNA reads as TGTGCCAGCACCCGGGACAGGGGGCGGAATTCACCCCTCCACTTT. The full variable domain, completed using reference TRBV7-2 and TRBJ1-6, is GAGVSQSPSNKVTEKGKDVELRCDPISGHTALYWYRQSLGQGLEFLIYFQGNSAPDKSGLPSDRFSAERTGGSVSTLTIQRTQQEDSAVYLCASTRDRGRNSPLHFGNGTRLTVT.